These 32 T cell receptor beta chains share one sample of origin, sequenced in a study of shared clonotypes between healthy human individuals. Naive-designated CD8 cells lacked CD45RO, were positively enriched for CCR7, and omitted terminally differentiated effector memory CD45RA+ cells. The repertoire was sequenced with immunoSEQ multiplex PCR; TCRdb's copy has only in-frame clones and lacks some. The repertoire holds under 700,000 clones, with approximately 95% as singletons. The sample consisted of naive CD8+ T cells sorted from blood. These receptors originate from a woman between 25 and 40 years old in good health.

This rearrangement joins TRBV5-6 to TRBJ2-7; D is perhaps TRBD1 or TRBD2 (5 bases each). The CDR3 is 16 residues long. Germline CDR1 reads SGHDT; CDR2 reads YYEEEE. V gave up 3 bases and J gave up 0 bases, with 16 bases separating them. In nucleotides, the CDR3 is TGTGCCAGCAGCTGGGGGTGGCGGTCTAGCTCCTACGAGCAGTACTTC. Amino acid sequence: CASSWGWRSSSYEQYF.

The chain uses TRBV9 and TRBJ1-1; possibly TRBD1 for D (6 bases). With 4 bases removed from V and 6 bases from J, the gap between germline ends came to 16 bases. The CDR3 contains 14 residues. Germline V gene data show CDR1 as SGDLS and CDR2 as YYNGEE. The CDR3 nucleotides are TGTGCCAGCAGCCCCAATCGAGGGGGGGCTGAAGCTTTCTTT. Protein sequence: CASSPNRGGAEAFF.

Only one count was recorded for this clone. This chain uses TRBV10-3 with TRBJ2-7; 9 bases map to TRBD1. Germline lookup yields CDR1 ENHRY and CDR2 SYGVKD. J gave up 4 bases and V 6 bases, and 10 bases lay outside the gene matches. The CDR3 consists of 15 residues. The CDR3 here is CAISPGTGFGYEQYF. CDR3 coding DNA: TGTGCCATCAGCCCCGGGACAGGGTTTGGGTACGAGCAGTACTTC.

V usage is TRBV2 and J usage is TRBJ2-1; 11 nucleotides line up with TRBD2. Trimming cost V 4 bases and J 7 bases; bases outside gene matches: 9. The CDR3 contains 16 residues. CDR1 is SNHLY, CDR2 FYNNEI, per germline. The CDR3, as DNA: TGTGCCAGCAGTGGACTAGCGGGACTCCCCGGGAATGAGCAGTTCTTC. It codes for CASSGLAGLPGNEQFF.

The chain uses TRBV30 and TRBJ1-2, with D possibly matching TRBD1 (5 bases). Germline loops: CDR1 GTSNPN, CDR2 SVGIG (reference sequence). V dropped 1 base and J dropped 8 bases, with 14 bases sitting between them. The CDR3 consists of 13 residues. CDR3 in amino acids: CAWSGVGAGGYTF. The CDR3 DNA is TGTGCCTGGAGTGGGGTAGGGGCAGGGGGCTACACCTTC.

A remark on this clone: The sample carries other DNA sequences with the same CDR3. The CDR3 loop is CASSGQGDEQYF. The CDR3 DNA reads as TGTGCCAGCAGCGGACAGGGTGACGAGCAGTACTTC. V gene TRBV5-4 combines with J gene TRBJ2-7; 8 bases line up with TRBD1. The CDR3 spans 12 residues. V was clipped by 4 bases and J by 5 bases; unmatched bases: 2. Germline V gives CDR1 SGHNT, CDR2 YYREEE (reference sequence).

The chain joins TRBV2 to TRBJ2-7, with D perhaps given as TRBD1 or TRBD2 (6 bases each). From germline, CDR1 is SNHLY and CDR2 FYNNEI. The CDR3 consists of 13 residues. Trimming removed 7 bases from V and 4 bases from J, with 14 bases in between. CDR3 in amino acids: CASNGGRDYEQYF. In DNA form, the CDR3 reads TGTGCCAGCAATGGGGGGCGCGATTACGAGCAGTACTTC.

The chain uses TRBV27 and TRBJ2-7; 12 nucleotides agree with TRBD2. This CDR3 spans 15 amino acids. V lost 4 bases to trimming and J lost 3 bases; unmatched junction nucleotides: 4. Germline V CDR1 and CDR2: MNHEY, SMNVEV (reference sequence). DNA for the CDR3: TGTGCCAGCAGTTCGGGGACTAGCGGGTTCTACGAGCAGTACTTC. Its translation is CASSSGTSGFYEQYF.

The V call is TRBV6-5, the J call TRBJ2-7; 9 positions agree with TRBD2. Looked up from germline, CDR1 is MNHEY and CDR2 is SVGAGI. V shed 2 bases, J shed 7 bases, and the junction held 9 bases outside the gene matches. This CDR3 comprises 15 residues. The DNA for the CDR3 is TGTGCCAGCAGTTACGAGGCTAGCGGGACGGGGGAGCAGTACTTC. This gives the protein CASSYEASGTGEQYF.

The chain combines TRBV2 with TRBJ2-7; unclear D gene. Germline CDR1 is SNHLY and CDR2 is FYNNEI. V lost 2 bases to trimming and J lost 0 bases, with 14 bases between them. This CDR3 is built from 16 residues. The CDR3 sequence is CASSEWDIKDSYEQYF. CDR3 bases: TGTGCCAGCAGTGAATGGGATATCAAAGACTCCTACGAGCAGTACTTC.

V usage is TRBV28 and J usage is TRBJ2-3; no clear D. Germline V gives CDR1 MDHEN, CDR2 SYDVKM. Trimming shortened V by 3 bases and J by 2 bases, and 12 bases separated the two germline ends. The CDR3 has 15 residues. The CDR3 spells CASSFSRENTDTQYF. CDR3 bases: TGTGCCAGCAGTTTTAGCAGAGAAAACACAGATACGCAGTATTTT.

The chain joins TRBV27 to TRBJ2-7; D gene unclear. Germline V lookup: CDR1 MNHEY, CDR2 SMNVEV (reference sequence). V was cut by 5 bases and J by 3 bases, with 14 bases left in between. The CDR3 has 14 amino acids. The CDR3: CASSIRSGLYEQYF. CDR3 sequence (DNA): TGTGCCAGCAGTATTCGGTCAGGCCTCTACGAGCAGTACTTC.

The chain links TRBV13 to TRBJ1-1, with a possible D match to TRBD1 (5 bases). Between the trimmed V and J ends, which lost 3 bases and 5 bases, there was a span of 16 bases. CDR1 is PRHDT, CDR2 FYEKMQ, per germline (reference sequence). The length of the CDR3 is 15 residues. This CDR3 is CASSFTGTWETEAFF. The CDR3 DNA is TGTGCCAGCAGCTTTACCGGGACTTGGGAGACTGAAGCTTTCTTT.

The V gene is TRBV27, the J gene TRBJ2-5; 14 positions agree with TRBD2. The J segment lost 6 bases and the V segment lost 5 bases, leaving 8 bases of the junction unmatched. Germline lookup yields CDR1 MNHEY and CDR2 SMNVEV (reference sequence). The CDR3 is made up of 16 amino acids. CDR3 region: CASSPLTSGRAKTQYF. The CDR3 DNA reads TGTGCCAGCAGTCCCCTGACTAGCGGGAGGGCGAAGACCCAGTACTTC.

This clone came up once. J is TRBJ2-7 and V is TRBV5-1; 7 bases line up with TRBD2. The CDR3 runs to 14 residues. The junction had 5 bases not matched to a gene; V was cut back by 3 bases and J by 2 bases. Germline V gives CDR1 SGHRS, CDR2 YFSETQ. CDR3 in amino acids: CASSSSSGPYEQYF. In DNA form, the CDR3 reads TGCGCCAGCAGCTCGTCTAGCGGCCCCTACGAGCAGTACTTC.

The chain recombines TRBV6-6 with TRBJ1-1, with 8 bases that match TRBD1. This CDR3 is 15 amino acids long. Germline V gives CDR1 MNHNY, CDR2 SVGAGI (reference sequence). V was pared by 6 bases and J by 4 bases, with 10 bases of the junction left unmatched. The CDR3 DNA reads as TGTGCCAGCAGGCCTGGACAGGGCCGGGGCACTGAAGCTTTCTTT. Its translation: CASRPGQGRGTEAFF.

The genes are TRBV7-9 and TRBJ2-7; D is perhaps TRBD1 (5 bases). Germline V lookup: CDR1 SEHNR, CDR2 FQNEAQ (reference sequence). V gave up 5 bases and J gave up 5 bases, with 19 bases separating them. This CDR3 is 15 amino acids long. The CDR3 sequence is CASSPEKGVVNEQYF. In nucleotides, the CDR3 is TGTGCCAGCAGCCCTGAGAAAGGGGTGGTAAACGAGCAGTACTTC.

The chain combines TRBV5-4 with TRBJ1-2; D is possibly TRBD1 (6 bases). CDR3 length: 14 residues. With 4 bases removed from V and 7 bases from J, the gap between germline ends came to 17 bases. Germline V gene lookup returns CDR1 SGHNT and CDR2 YYREEE (reference sequence). CDR3 in amino acids: CASSLGGRVPGYTF. CDR3 nucleotides: TGTGCCAGCAGCCTCGGGGGCCGGGTCCCTGGCTACACCTTC.

V is TRBV13 and J is TRBJ1-4; D is perhaps TRBD1 (6 bases). Germline values: CDR1 PRHDT, CDR2 FYEKMQ (reference sequence). With 5 bases removed from V and 7 bases from J, the gap between germline ends came to 17 bases. The CDR3 totals 15 residues. The DNA for the CDR3 is TGTGCCAGCAGCCCCCCGGGGGGGCAGGGTGAAAAACTGTTTTTT. It encodes CASSPPGGQGEKLFF.

This chain connects TRBV5-1 to TRBJ1-1; 8 bases fit TRBD1. The CDR3 consists of 16 residues. The germline V gene encodes CDR1 SGHRS and CDR2 YFSETQ. V shed 3 bases, J shed 1 base, and the junction held 8 bases outside the gene matches. CDR3 amino acids: CASSSNQGARNTEAFF. DNA of the CDR3: TGCGCCAGCAGCTCAAACCAGGGGGCTAGGAACACTGAAGCTTTCTTT.

The chain recombines TRBV29-1 with TRBJ2-7; D gene uncertain. The CDR3 contains 13 residues. From germline, CDR1 is SQVTM and CDR2 ANQGSEA. The V end lost 0 bases, the J end lost 4 bases, and 10 bases lay between the germline ends. CDR3 region: CSVEDPSEYEQYF. As DNA, the CDR3 is TGCAGCGTTGAAGATCCGTCAGAGTACGAGCAGTACTTC.

The V and J genes are TRBV4-2 and TRBJ2-1; a weak D match, TRBD2 (6 bases). The CDR3 contains 14 residues. Germline CDR1 is LGHNA and CDR2 is YNFKEQ. V was pared by 4 bases and J by 4 bases, with 11 bases between. The DNA of the CDR3 is TGTGCCAGCAGCCCCGGGACTGGTTACAATGAGCAGTTCTTC. Translation gives CASSPGTGYNEQFF.

This chain uses TRBV19 with TRBJ1-5; D unclear. Germline V CDR1 and CDR2: LNHDA, SQIVND (reference sequence). This CDR3 contains 11 residues. The V end lost 8 bases, the J end lost 4 bases, and 6 bases lay between the germline ends. CDR3 region: CASGGNQPQHF. The CDR3 coding sequence is TGTGCCAGTGGAGGTAATCAGCCCCAGCATTTT.

The chain uses TRBV30 and TRBJ1-5; TRBD1 agrees at 8 bases. V dropped 2 bases and J dropped 6; count of bases not matched to a gene: 9. The CDR3 covers 15 residues. Germline loops: CDR1 GTSNPN, CDR2 SVGIG (reference sequence). CDR3 protein: CAWSHRTGRGQPQHF. DNA of the CDR3: TGTGCCTGGAGTCACCGGACAGGGCGAGGTCAGCCCCAGCATTTT.

The sample holds a few counts of this clone. At one end, the junction sequence differs from germline, possibly due to a read error. The genes are TRBV2 and TRBJ1-2; no clear D. The CDR3 totals 12 residues. The V gene's germline CDR1 is SNHLY and CDR2 FYNNEI. The CDR3 is CASCDNLYGYTF. CDR3 DNA sequence: TGTGCCAGCTGTGACAACCTCTATGGCTACACCTTC.

This chain joins TRBV29-1 and TRBJ1-1, with D perhaps matching TRBD1 (5 bases). The V end lost 4 bases, the J end lost 5 bases, and 11 bases lay between the germline ends. This CDR3 region has 12 residues. Germline V CDR1 and CDR2: SQVTM, ANQGSEA. CDR3 bases: TGCAGCGTTGTGGGGGTTGGGACTGAAGCTTTCTTT. It translates to CSVVGVGTEAFF.

The V call is TRBV19, the J call TRBJ2-7; D not resolved. Per the germline V gene, CDR1 is LNHDA and CDR2 is SQIVND (reference sequence). Deletions cut 6 bases from V and 0 bases from J, with 12 bases between. This CDR3 region has 14 residues. The CDR3 coding sequence is TGTGCCAGTAGAGACAAGGCCTCCTCCTACGAGCAGTACTTC. Its translation is CASRDKASSYEQYF. The full variable domain, with the rest looked up from reference TRBV19 and TRBJ2-7, is DGGITQSPKYLFRKEGQNVTLSCEQNLNHDAMYWYRQDPGQGLRLIYYSQIVNDFQKGDIAEGYSVSREKKESFPLTVTSAQKNPTAFYLCASRDKASSYEQYFGPGTRLTVT.

V usage is TRBV5-6 and J usage is TRBJ1-2; D call uncertain. There are 13 residues in the CDR3. The germline V gene encodes CDR1 SGHDT and CDR2 YYEEEE. V lost 6 bases and J 4 bases, leaving 13 bases between the germline ends. CDR3: CASTRAPGYGYTF. The CDR3 DNA follows: TGTGCCAGCACCCGGGCTCCAGGCTATGGCTACACCTTC.

The chain is built from TRBV5-1 and TRBJ2-7; D might be TRBD1 (5 bases). This CDR3 is built from 15 residues. The V end was cut by 0 bases, the J end by 3 bases, with 13 bases between. Germline CDR1 is SGHRS and CDR2 is YFSETQ. In nucleotides, the CDR3 is TGCGCCAGCAGCTTGGGGTCAGGGAATAACTACGAGCAGTACTTC. Its protein product is CASSLGSGNNYEQYF.

The V gene is TRBV4-2, the J gene TRBJ2-7; tentative D call: TRBD2 (6 bases). Trimming cost V 4 bases and J 3 bases, with 22 bases left between them. The CDR3 spans 17 residues. Germline V gene lookup returns CDR1 LGHNA and CDR2 YNFKEQ. The CDR3: CASSPEIGDWSFYEQYF. In nucleotides, the CDR3 is TGTGCCAGCAGCCCCGAGATTGGGGACTGGTCATTCTACGAGCAGTACTTC.

The rearrangement joins TRBV6-6 to TRBJ2-2; D not certain. The CDR3 has 12 residues. V was clipped by 3 bases and J by 6 bases, with 5 bases between them. Germline CDR1 and CDR2: MNHNY and SVGAGI (reference sequence). The DNA for the CDR3 is TGTGCCAGCAGTTATGTTCCCGGGGAGCTGTTTTTT. Protein: CASSYVPGELFF.

The V and J genes are TRBV28 and TRBJ2-7; 7 bases agree with TRBD1. CDR1 MDHEN and CDR2 SYDVKM come from the germline V gene. V shed 8 bases, J shed 2 bases, and the junction held 6 bases outside the gene matches. The CDR3 runs to 13 residues. The CDR3 loop reads CASGSQGAYEQYF. Written as DNA, the CDR3 is TGTGCCAGCGGTTCCCAGGGGGCCTACGAGCAGTACTTC.